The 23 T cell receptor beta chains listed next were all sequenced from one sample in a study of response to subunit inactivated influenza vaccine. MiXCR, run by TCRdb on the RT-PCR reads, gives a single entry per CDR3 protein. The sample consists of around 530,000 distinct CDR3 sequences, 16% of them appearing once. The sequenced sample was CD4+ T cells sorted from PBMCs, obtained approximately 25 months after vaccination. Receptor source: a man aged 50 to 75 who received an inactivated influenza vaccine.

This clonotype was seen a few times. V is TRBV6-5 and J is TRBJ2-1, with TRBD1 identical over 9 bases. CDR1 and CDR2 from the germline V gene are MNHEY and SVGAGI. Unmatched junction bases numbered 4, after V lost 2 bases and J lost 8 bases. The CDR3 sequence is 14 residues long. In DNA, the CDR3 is TGTGCCAGCAGTTACAACAGGGGGCTGGATGAGCAGTTCTTC. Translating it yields CASSYNRGLDEQFF.

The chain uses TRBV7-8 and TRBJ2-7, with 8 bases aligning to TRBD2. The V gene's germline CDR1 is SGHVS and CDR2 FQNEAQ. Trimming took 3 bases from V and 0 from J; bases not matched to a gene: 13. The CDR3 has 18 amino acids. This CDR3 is CASSFHSSGASSSYEQYF. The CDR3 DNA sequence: TGTGCCAGCAGCTTCCACAGTAGCGGGGCTTCAAGCTCCTACGAGCAGTACTTC.

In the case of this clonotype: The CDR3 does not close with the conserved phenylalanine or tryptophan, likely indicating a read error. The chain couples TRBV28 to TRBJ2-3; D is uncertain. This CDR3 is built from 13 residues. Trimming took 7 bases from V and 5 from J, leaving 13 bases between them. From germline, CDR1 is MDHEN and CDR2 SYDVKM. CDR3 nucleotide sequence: TGTGCCAGCACCCTCCCCCAAATAGATACGCAGTATTCT. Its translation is CASTLPQIDTQYS.

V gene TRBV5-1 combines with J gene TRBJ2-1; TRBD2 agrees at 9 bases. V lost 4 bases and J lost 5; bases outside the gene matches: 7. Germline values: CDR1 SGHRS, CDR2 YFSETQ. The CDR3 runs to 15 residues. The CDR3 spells CASSLDAGGHNEQFF. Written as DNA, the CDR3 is TGCGCCAGCAGCCTAGACGCGGGAGGGCACAATGAGCAGTTCTTC.

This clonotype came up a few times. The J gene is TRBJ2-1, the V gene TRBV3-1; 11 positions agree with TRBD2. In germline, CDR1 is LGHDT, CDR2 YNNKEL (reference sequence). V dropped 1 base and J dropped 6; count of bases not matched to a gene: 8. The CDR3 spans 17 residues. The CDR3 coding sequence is TGTGCCAGCAGCCAAGTACGGCCCCTAGCGGGAGGCAATGAGCAGTTCTTC. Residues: CASSQVRPLAGGNEQFF.

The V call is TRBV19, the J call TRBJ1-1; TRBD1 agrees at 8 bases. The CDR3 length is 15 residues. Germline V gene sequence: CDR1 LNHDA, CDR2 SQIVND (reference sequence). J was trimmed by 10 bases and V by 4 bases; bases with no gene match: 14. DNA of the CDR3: TGTGCCAGTAGTAGAACCCGGGGCAGGGGGCGCCGAGCTTTCTTT. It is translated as CASSRTRGRGRRAFF. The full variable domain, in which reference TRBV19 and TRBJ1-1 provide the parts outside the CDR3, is DGGITQSPKYLFRKEGQNVTLSCEQNLNHDAMYWYRQDPGQGLRLIYYSQIVNDFQKGDIAEGYSVSREKKESFPLTVTSAQKNPTAFYLCASSRTRGRGRRAFFGQGTRLTVV.

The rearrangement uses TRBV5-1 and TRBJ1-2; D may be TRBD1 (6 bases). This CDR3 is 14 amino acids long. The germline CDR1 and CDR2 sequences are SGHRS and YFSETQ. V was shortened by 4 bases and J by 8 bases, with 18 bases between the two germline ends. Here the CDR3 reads CASSLETTGKGYTF. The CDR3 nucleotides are TGCGCCAGCAGCCTCGAGACCACAGGGAAAGGCTACACCTTC.

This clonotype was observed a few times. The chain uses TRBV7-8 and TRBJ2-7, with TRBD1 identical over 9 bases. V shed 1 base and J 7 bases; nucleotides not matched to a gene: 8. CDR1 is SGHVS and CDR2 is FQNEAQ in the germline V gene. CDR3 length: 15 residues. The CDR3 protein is CASSLGRDRDLEQYF. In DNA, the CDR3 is TGTGCCAGCAGCTTAGGGCGGGACAGGGATTTGGAGCAGTACTTC.

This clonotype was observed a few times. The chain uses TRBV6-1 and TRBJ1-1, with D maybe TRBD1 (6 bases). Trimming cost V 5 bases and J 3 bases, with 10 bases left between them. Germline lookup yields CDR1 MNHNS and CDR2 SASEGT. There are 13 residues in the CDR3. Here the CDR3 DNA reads TGTGCCAGCAGTCAGGGGTGGCACACTGAAGCTTTCTTT. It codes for CASSQGWHTEAFF.

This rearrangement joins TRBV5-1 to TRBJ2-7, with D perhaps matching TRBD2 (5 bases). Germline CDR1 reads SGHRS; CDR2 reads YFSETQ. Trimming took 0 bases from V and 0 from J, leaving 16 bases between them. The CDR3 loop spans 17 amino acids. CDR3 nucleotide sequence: TGCGCCAGCAGCTTGGGGCCGGGAAGATACTCCTCCTACGAGCAGTACTTC. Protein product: CASSLGPGRYSSYEQYF.

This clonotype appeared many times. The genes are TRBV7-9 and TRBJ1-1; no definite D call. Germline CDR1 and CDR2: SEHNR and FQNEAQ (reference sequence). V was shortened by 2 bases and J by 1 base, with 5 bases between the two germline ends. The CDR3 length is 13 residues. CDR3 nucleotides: TGTGCCAGCAGCTTAATGGAGAACACTGAAGCTTTCTTT. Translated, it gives CASSLMENTEAFF.

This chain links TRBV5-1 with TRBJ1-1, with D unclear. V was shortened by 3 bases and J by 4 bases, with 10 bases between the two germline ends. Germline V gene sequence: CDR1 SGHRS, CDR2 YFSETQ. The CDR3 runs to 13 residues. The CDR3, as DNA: TGCGCCAGCAGCTCCGGGTCTATCACTGAAGCTTTCTTT. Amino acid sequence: CASSSGSITEAFF.

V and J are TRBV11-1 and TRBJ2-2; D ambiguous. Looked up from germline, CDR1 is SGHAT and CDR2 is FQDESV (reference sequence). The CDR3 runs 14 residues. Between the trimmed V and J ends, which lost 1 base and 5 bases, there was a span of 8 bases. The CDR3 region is CASSLVQTTGELFF. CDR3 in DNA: TGTGCCAGCAGCTTAGTACAGACAACCGGGGAGCTGTTTTTT.

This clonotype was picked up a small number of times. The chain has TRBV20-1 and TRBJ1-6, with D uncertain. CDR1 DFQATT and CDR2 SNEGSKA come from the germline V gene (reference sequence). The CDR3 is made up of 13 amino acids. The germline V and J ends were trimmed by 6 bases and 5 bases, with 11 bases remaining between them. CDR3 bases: TGCAGTGCGCTCGGAGAAAATAATTCACCCCTCCACTTT. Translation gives CSALGENNSPLHF.

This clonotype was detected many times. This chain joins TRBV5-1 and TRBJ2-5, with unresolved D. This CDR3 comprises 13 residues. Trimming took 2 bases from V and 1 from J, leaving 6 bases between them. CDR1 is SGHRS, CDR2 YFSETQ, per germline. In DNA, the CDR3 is TGCGCCAGCAGCTTCAACGGCCAAGAGACCCAGTACTTC. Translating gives CASSFNGQETQYF.

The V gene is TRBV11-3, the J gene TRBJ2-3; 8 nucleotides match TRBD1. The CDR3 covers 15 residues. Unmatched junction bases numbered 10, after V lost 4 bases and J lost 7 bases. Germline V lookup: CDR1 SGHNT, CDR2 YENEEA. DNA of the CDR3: TGTGCCAGCAGCTCAATTGGACAGGGAGTAAATACGCAGTATTTT. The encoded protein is CASSSIGQGVNTQYF.

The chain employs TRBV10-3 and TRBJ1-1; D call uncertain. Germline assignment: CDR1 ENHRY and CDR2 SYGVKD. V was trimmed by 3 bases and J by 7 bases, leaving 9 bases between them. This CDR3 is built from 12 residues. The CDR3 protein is CAISDQDGEAFF. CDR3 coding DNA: TGTGCCATCAGTGATCAGGACGGTGAAGCTTTCTTT.

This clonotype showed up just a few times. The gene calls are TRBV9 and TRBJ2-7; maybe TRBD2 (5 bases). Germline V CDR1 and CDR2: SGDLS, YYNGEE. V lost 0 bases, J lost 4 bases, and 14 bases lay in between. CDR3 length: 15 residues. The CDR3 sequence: CASSVAPLVEYEQYF. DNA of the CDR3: TGTGCCAGCAGCGTAGCCCCACTAGTGGAATACGAGCAGTACTTC.

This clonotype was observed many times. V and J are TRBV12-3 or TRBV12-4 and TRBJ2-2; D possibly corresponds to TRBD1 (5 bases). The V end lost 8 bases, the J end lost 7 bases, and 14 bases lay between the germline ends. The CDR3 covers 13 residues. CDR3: CASGAGYNGELFF. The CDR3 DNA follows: TGTGCCAGCGGCGCAGGGTACAACGGGGAGCTGTTTTTT.

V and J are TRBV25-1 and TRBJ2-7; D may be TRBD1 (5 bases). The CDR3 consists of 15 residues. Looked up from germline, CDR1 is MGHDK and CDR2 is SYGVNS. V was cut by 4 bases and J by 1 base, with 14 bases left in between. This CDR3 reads CASSGRGGVSYEQYF. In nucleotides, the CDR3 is TGTGCCAGCAGTGGAAGGGGTGGAGTATCCTACGAGCAGTACTTC.

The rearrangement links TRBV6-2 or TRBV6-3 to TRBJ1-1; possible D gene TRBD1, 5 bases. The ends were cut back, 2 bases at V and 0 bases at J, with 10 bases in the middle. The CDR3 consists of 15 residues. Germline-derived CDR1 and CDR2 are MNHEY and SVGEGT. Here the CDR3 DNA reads TGTGCCAGCAGTTACCCGACAGTAATGAACACTGAAGCTTTCTTT. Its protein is CASSYPTVMNTEAFF.

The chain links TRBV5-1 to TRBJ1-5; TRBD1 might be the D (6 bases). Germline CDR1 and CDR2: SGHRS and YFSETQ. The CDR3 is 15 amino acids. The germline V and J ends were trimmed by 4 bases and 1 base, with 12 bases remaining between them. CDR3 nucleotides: TGCGCCAGCAGCAAGGACAGCTTAAGCAATCAGCCCCAGCATTTT. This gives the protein CASSKDSLSNQPQHF. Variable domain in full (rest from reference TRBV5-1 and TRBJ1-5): KAGVTQTPRYLIKTRGQQVTLSCSPISGHRSVSWYQQTPGQGLQFLFEYFSETQRNKGNFPGRFSGRQFSNSRSEMNVSTLELGDSALYLCASSKDSLSNQPQHFGDGTRLSIL.

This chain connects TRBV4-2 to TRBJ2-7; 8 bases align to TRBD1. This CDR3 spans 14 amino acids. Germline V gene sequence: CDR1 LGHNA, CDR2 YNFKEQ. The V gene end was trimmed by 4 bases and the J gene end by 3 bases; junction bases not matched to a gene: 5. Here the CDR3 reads CASSPQGALYEQYF. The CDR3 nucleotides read TGTGCCAGCAGCCCCCAGGGGGCCCTCTACGAGCAGTACTTC.